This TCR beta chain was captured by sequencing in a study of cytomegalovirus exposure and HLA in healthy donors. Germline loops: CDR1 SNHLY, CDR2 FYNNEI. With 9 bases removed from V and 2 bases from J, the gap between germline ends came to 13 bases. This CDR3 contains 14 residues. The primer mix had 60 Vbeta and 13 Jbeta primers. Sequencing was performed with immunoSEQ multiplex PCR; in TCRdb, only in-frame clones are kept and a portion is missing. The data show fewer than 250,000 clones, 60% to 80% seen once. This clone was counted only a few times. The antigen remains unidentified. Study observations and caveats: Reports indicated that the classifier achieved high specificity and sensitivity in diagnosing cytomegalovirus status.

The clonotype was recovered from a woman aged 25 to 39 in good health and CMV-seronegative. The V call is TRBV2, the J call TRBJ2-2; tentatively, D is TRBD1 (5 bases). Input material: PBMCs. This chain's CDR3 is CASRRGGNTGELFF. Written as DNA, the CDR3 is TGTGCCAGTCGAAGGGGCGGCAACACCGGGGAGCTGTTTTTT.